This entry describes one TCR beta chain. Time point in this sample: after dendritic cell vaccination, including at tumor progression/relapse. The data were obtained in a study of glioma-infiltrating T cells after dendritic cell vaccination. The primer mix had 60 V beta and 13 J beta primers. Here immunoSEQ multiplex PCR was the method, and the copy in TCRdb shows in-frame clones only, minus some. The table shows 20,000 to 30,000 clones, with under 90% occurring only once. V gave up 3 bases and J gave up 4 bases, with 10 bases separating them. This CDR3 is 14 amino acids long. CDR1 MNHEY and CDR2 SMNVEV come from the germline V gene (reference sequence).

The sequence came from a human donor with glioblastoma. The sample here was blood, taken after dendritic cell vaccination. The chain has TRBV27 and TRBJ1-3, with D perhaps matching TRBD1 (6 bases). The CDR3 protein is CASSFLGAGNTIYF. CDR3 DNA sequence: TGTGCCAGCAGTTTTCTGGGGGCAGGAAACACCATATATTTT.